This record covers a single TCR beta chain. The antigen is not known. Using its own MiXCR run on the reads, TCRdb lists one record per CDR3 protein. The data contain some 150,000 distinct CDR3 sequences, under 8.5% of them seen just once; the ten biggest clones take up about a sixth. Germline V CDR1 and CDR2: MNHEY, SVGEGT. V lost 3 bases and J lost 0, with 11 bases in between. The CDR3 has 16 residues. The data are from a study of T cell repertoires in cytomegalovirus infection. The overall study: Through public TCR beta signatures, both CMV infection and matching HLA type were indicated. Study results and limitations: The response measured ex vivo was dominated by TCR beta clonotypes (HLA-C-restricted and CMV-specific). There were carriers of CMV plus the relevant HLA, and cumulative public TCR beta family frequency identified them.

V usage is TRBV6-2 or TRBV6-3 and J usage is TRBJ1-4, with D hard to call. The sequenced material came from PBMCs. The receptor comes from a human donor in good health (CMV status not recorded). Some clones in this sample may be carry-over from other donors' samples. The CDR3 region has the DNA TGTGCCAGCAGTTATCTCCGAACAGCAACTAATGAAAAACTGTTTTTT. Its translation: CASSYLRTATNEKLFF.